This TCR beta chain was profiled in a study of blood T cell repertoires in COVID-19. At the level of the study: Samples taken during acute and convalescent COVID-19 were collected in the United States, Italy and Spain. T cells, B-cell-depleted T cells, or PBMCs supplied cDNA or gDNA.

The germline CDR1 and CDR2 sequences are LNHDA and SQIVND (reference sequence). The CDR3 length is 14 residues. V was clipped by 3 bases and J by 1 base, with 6 bases between them. Authors' processing steps: Reference gene primers were amplified, and this amplification served to estimate nucleated cell counts. Only in-frame clones appear in the TCRdb table, and some are missing; sequencing was by immunoSEQ multiplex PCR. The V and J calls and the clone size are those of that table, but D and trimming were determined from the DNA. The data contain fewer than 85,000 clones, over 80% of them singletons.

This chain connects TRBV19 to TRBJ2-2, with D hard to call. The specimen was peripheral blood. The TCR comes from a man between 45 and 60 years old with active COVID-19. CDR3 DNA: TGTGCCAGTAGTATTAACAGGAACACCGGGGAGCTGTTTTTT. The encoded protein is CASSINRNTGELFF.